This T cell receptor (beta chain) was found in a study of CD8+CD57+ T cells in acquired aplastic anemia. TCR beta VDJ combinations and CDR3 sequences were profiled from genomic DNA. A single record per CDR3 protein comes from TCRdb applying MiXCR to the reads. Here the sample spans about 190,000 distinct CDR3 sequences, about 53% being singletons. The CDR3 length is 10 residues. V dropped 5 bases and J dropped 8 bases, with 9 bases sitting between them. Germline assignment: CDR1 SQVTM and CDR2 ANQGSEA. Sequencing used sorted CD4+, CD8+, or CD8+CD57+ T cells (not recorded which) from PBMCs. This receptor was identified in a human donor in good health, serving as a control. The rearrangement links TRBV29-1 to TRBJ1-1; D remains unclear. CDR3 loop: CSVLTLEAFF. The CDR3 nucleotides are TGCAGCGTTCTTACATTGGAAGCTTTCTTT. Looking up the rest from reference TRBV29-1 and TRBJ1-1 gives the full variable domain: SAVISQKPSRDICQRGTSLTIQCQVDSQVTMMFWYRQQPGQSLTLIATANQGSEATYESGFVIDKFPISRPNLTFSTLTVSNMSPEDSSIYLCSVLTLEAFFGQGTRLTVV.